A single sample gave rise to the 32 T cell receptor beta chains below, sequenced in a study of T cells after yellow fever vaccination. Each CDR3 protein is one row after TCRdb ran MiXCR on the 5' RACE reads. The repertoire consists of about 320,000 distinct CDR3 sequences, with approximately 12% occurring once and the leading ten covering about 3%. The sequenced sample was CD4+ T cells sorted from PBMCs, obtained 15 days after the yellow fever booster vaccination. Receptors were obtained from a man aged 18 to 30 who received the YFV17D yellow fever vaccine.

The rearrangement joins TRBV20-1 to TRBJ2-5; 8 bases are a match to TRBD2. Per germline, CDR1 DFQATT and CDR2 SNEGSKA (reference sequence). CDR3 length equals 15 residues. The V and J ends lost 3 bases and 2 bases, in that order; junction bases with no gene match: 8. The CDR3 DNA is TGCAGTGCTAGGACCGCAGCGGGGGAACAAGAGACCCAGTACTTC. Translated, it gives CSARTAAGEQETQYF.

The gene calls are TRBV12-3 or TRBV12-4 and TRBJ1-6; 7 bases fit TRBD1. The J segment lost 2 bases and the V segment lost 5 bases, leaving 6 bases of the junction unmatched. This CDR3 has 16 amino acids. CDR3 sequence: CASSGVQGAYNSPLHF. The CDR3 DNA reads TGTGCCAGCAGTGGGGTTCAGGGGGCCTATAATTCACCCCTCCACTTT.

This clonotype was detected a few times. The chain recombines TRBV27 with TRBJ1-1; D call uncertain. The germline V gene encodes CDR1 MNHEY and CDR2 SMNVEV (reference sequence). Between the trimmed V and J ends, which lost 2 bases and 0 bases, there was a span of 10 bases. CDR3 length: 15 amino acids. The CDR3, as DNA: TGTGCCAGCAGTTTAAAACCAGGCATGAACACTGAAGCTTTCTTT. Translated, it gives CASSLKPGMNTEAFF.

The rearrangement joins TRBV5-6 to TRBJ1-2; 8 bases are shared with TRBD1. There are 13 residues in the CDR3. Germline V gives CDR1 SGHDT, CDR2 YYEEEE. Trimming cost V 6 bases and J 9 bases; bases outside gene matches: 10. CDR3 protein: CASKGMGQVSYTF. The CDR3 region has the DNA TGTGCCAGCAAAGGTATGGGACAGGTCAGCTACACCTTC.

This clonotype turned up a few times. The chain joins TRBV24-1 to TRBJ2-3, with D maybe TRBD2 (5 bases). The CDR3 spans 15 residues. Germline lookup yields CDR1 KGHDR and CDR2 SFDVKD. V was clipped by 5 bases and J by 3 bases, with 14 bases between them. The CDR3 DNA reads as TGTGCCACCAGTGGCCCCCCATCGGGGACAGATACGCAGTATTTT. It is translated as CATSGPPSGTDTQYF.

This clonotype has a handful of counts. This chain links TRBV28 with TRBJ1-2; D is perhaps TRBD1 (5 bases). The CDR3 is 13 amino acids. The V end was cut by 10 bases, the J end by 0 bases, with 12 bases between. Germline V CDR1 and CDR2: MDHEN, SYDVKM. DNA for the CDR3: TGTGCCAACCGGGGGGGGGCTAACTATGGCTACACCTTC. Amino acid sequence: CANRGGANYGYTF.

This clonotype was seen a few times. The V gene is TRBV29-1, the J gene TRBJ2-1, with TRBD1 matching 12 bases. The CDR3 runs 14 residues. CDR1 and CDR2 (germline): SQVTM, ANQGSEA. V shed 1 base, J shed 7 bases, and the junction held 2 bases outside the gene matches. CDR3 coding DNA: TGCAGCGTTGAAGGGGACAGGGGGCCGAATGAGCAGTTCTTC. It translates to CSVEGDRGPNEQFF.

This clonotype was detected only a few times. The V and J genes are TRBV7-2 and TRBJ1-2; possibly TRBD1 for D (6 bases). V was pared by 5 bases and J by 5 bases, with 12 bases between. The CDR3 is made up of 13 amino acids. CDR1 is SGHTA and CDR2 is FQGNSA in the germline V gene. The CDR3 bases are TGTGCCAGCAGCAAGGACAGAACATATGGCTACACCTTC. This translates into CASSKDRTYGYTF.

This clonotype has more than one count but fewer than ten. This chain links TRBV3-1 with TRBJ2-3; D not certain. The CDR3 sequence is 13 residues long. Trimming pared 3 bases from V and 2 bases from J, leaving 6 bases between. Germline CDR1 LGHDT, CDR2 YNNKEL (reference sequence). The CDR3 nucleotides are TGTGCCAGCAGCCACCTGGACACAGATACGCAGTATTTT. Translated, it gives CASSHLDTDTQYF.

The rearrangement joins TRBV5-1 to TRBJ2-5; no firm D call. Germline values: CDR1 SGHRS, CDR2 YFSETQ. Trimming stripped 4 bases from V and 2 bases from J, with 15 bases between. The CDR3 runs to 15 residues. The CDR3: CASSQDPVGQETQYF. CDR3 nucleotides: TGCGCCAGCAGCCAGGACCCAGTTGGGCAAGAGACCCAGTACTTC. Looking up the rest from reference TRBV5-1 and TRBJ2-5 gives the full variable domain: KAGVTQTPRYLIKTRGQQVTLSCSPISGHRSVSWYQQTPGQGLQFLFEYFSETQRNKGNFPGRFSGRQFSNSRSEMNVSTLELGDSALYLCASSQDPVGQETQYFGPGTRLLVL.

V gene TRBV4-1 combines with J gene TRBJ2-3; D is unresolved. The length of the CDR3 is 17 residues. Trimming took 1 base from V and 0 from J, leaving 14 bases between them. The germline CDR1 and CDR2 sequences are MGHRA and YSYEKL. The CDR3 sequence is CASSQVGAAASTDTQYF. CDR3 in DNA: TGCGCCAGCAGCCAAGTAGGTGCGGCCGCTAGCACAGATACGCAGTATTTT.

The chain employs TRBV7-2 and TRBJ2-7; weak D call: TRBD2 (6 bases). Per germline, CDR1 SGHTA and CDR2 FQGNSA. The CDR3 has 15 amino acids. With 0 bases removed from V and 0 bases from J, the gap between germline ends came to 9 bases. The CDR3 DNA follows: TGTGCCAGCAGCTTAGCAGGAGGGCTCTCCTACGAGCAGTACGTC. Its translation is CASSLAGGLSYEQYV.

This clonotype was seen at least ten times. The chain has TRBV7-2 and TRBJ2-6, with D maybe TRBD2 (7 bases). The germline gives CDR1 SGHTA, CDR2 FQGNSA. Trimming shortened V by 8 bases and J by 0 bases, and 17 bases separated the two germline ends. This CDR3 has 17 amino acids. This CDR3 is CASRERRGLSGANVLTF. CDR3 in DNA: TGTGCCAGCCGAGAACGGCGGGGGCTCTCTGGGGCCAACGTCCTGACTTTC.

This chain connects TRBV5-1 to TRBJ2-5; TRBD1 is a possible D gene (6 bases). V dropped 1 base and J dropped 3 bases, with 13 bases sitting between them. The CDR3 spans 15 residues. CDR1 SGHRS and CDR2 YFSETQ come from the germline V gene. CDR3 DNA: TGCGCCAGCAGCTTGCCGAACCAGGGGAAAGAGACCCAGTACTTC. This gives the protein CASSLPNQGKETQYF. Variable domain in full (rest from reference TRBV5-1 and TRBJ2-5): KAGVTQTPRYLIKTRGQQVTLSCSPISGHRSVSWYQQTPGQGLQFLFEYFSETQRNKGNFPGRFSGRQFSNSRSEMNVSTLELGDSALYLCASSLPNQGKETQYFGPGTRLLVL.

This clonotype came up a few times. The rearrangement joins TRBV20-1 to TRBJ1-1; tentative D call: TRBD1 (5 bases). The CDR3 has 13 residues. Germline V gene lookup returns CDR1 DFQATT and CDR2 SNEGSKA (reference sequence). V gave up 1 base and J gave up 8 bases, with 14 bases separating them. CDR3 sequence reads: CSARVRTEGEAFF. The CDR3 region has the DNA TGCAGTGCTAGAGTGAGGACTGAGGGGGAAGCTTTCTTT.

The gene calls are TRBV19 and TRBJ1-6; perhaps TRBD1 as D (5 bases). Trimming pared 10 bases from V and 8 bases from J, leaving 15 bases between. The CDR3 contains 13 residues. Germline CDR1 and CDR2: LNHDA and SQIVND (reference sequence). DNA for the CDR3: TGTGCCACTAAGCCCAGGGCTGATTCACCCCTCCACTTT. Translating gives CATKPRADSPLHF. The full variable domain, in which reference TRBV19 and TRBJ1-6 provide the parts outside the CDR3, is DGGITQSPKYLFRKEGQNVTLSCEQNLNHDAMYWYRQDPGQGLRLIYYSQIVNDFQKGDIAEGYSVSREKKESFPLTVTSAQKNPTAFYLCATKPRADSPLHFGNGTRLTVT.

This clonotype was counted between two and nine times. CDR3: CASSQGTSTDTQYF. Here the CDR3 DNA reads TGCGCCAGCAGCCAAGGGACTAGCACAGATACGCAGTATTTT. The chain links TRBV5-1 to TRBJ2-3, with D possibly being TRBD2 (6 bases). Trimming left V 4 bases short and J 0 bases short, with 9 bases between. Per germline, CDR1 SGHRS and CDR2 YFSETQ. This CDR3 has 14 residues.

The genes are TRBV7-2 and TRBJ2-1; no clear D. The CDR3 is 13 residues long. Trimming cost V 3 bases and J 7 bases, with 10 bases left between them. Germline V gives CDR1 SGHTA, CDR2 FQGNSA. The CDR3 bases are TGTGCCAGCAGCTTGGCCCCCAATAATGAGCAGTTCTTC. Encoded protein: CASSLAPNNEQFF.

This clonotype was recorded at least ten times. This chain connects TRBV4-1 to TRBJ2-1; TRBD2 matches 15 bases. Germline V CDR1 and CDR2: MGHRA, YSYEKL. The V gene end was trimmed by 5 bases and the J gene end by 2 bases; junction bases not matched to a gene: 7. This CDR3 region has 18 residues. The DNA of the CDR3 is TGCGCCAGCAGCGGGGGACTAGCGGGGGGTAACCCCTACAATGAGCAGTTCTTC. As protein: CASSGGLAGGNPYNEQFF.

This clonotype showed up many times. This chain joins TRBV2 and TRBJ2-3, with 7 bases identical to TRBD1. The V segment lost 6 bases and the J segment 2 bases; nucleotides outside the gene matches: 5. Germline V gene sequence: CDR1 SNHLY, CDR2 FYNNEI. This CDR3 is 14 amino acids long. In nucleotides, the CDR3 is TGTGCCAGCAGCATGACAGGGATCACAGATACGCAGTATTTT. Protein sequence: CASSMTGITDTQYF.

This clonotype was observed at least ten times. J is TRBJ1-1 and V is TRBV6-5; D perhaps matches TRBD1 (6 bases). The CDR3 covers 13 residues. Germline V gives CDR1 MNHEY, CDR2 SVGAGI. The V gene lost 7 bases and the J gene lost 6 bases, with 15 bases spanning the gap. As DNA, the CDR3 is TGTGCCAGCAATCCCCGGGGGGCGCCTGAAGCTTTCTTT. Its translation is CASNPRGAPEAFF.

In this sample, this clonotype turned up a few times. The chain couples TRBV5-1 to TRBJ2-3; D may correspond to TRBD1 or TRBD2 (5 bases each). The CDR3 covers 15 residues. The V gene lost 0 bases and the J gene lost 5 bases, with 13 bases spanning the gap. From germline, CDR1 is SGHRS and CDR2 YFSETQ. In nucleotides, the CDR3 is TGCGCCAGCAGCTTGGGTCCCGGGGCTCAAGATACGCAGTATTTT. Protein product: CASSLGPGAQDTQYF.

This clonotype has more than one count but fewer than ten. The rearrangement joins TRBV15 to TRBJ1-5, with D perhaps matching TRBD1 (6 bases). Germline V CDR1 and CDR2: LNHNV, YYDKDF (reference sequence). Deletions cut 0 bases from V and 1 base from J, with 10 bases between. The CDR3 loop spans 16 amino acids. This chain's CDR3 is CATSRDGGRSNQPQHF. CDR3 nucleotides: TGTGCCACCAGCAGAGATGGGGGGCGCAGCAATCAGCCCCAGCATTTT.

The chain has TRBV28 and TRBJ1-4; D not resolved. V was clipped by 8 bases and J by 4 bases, with 5 bases between them. The CDR3 length is 11 residues. Germline V gives CDR1 MDHEN, CDR2 SYDVKM. The CDR3 protein is CASASNEKLFF. The CDR3, as DNA: TGTGCCAGCGCCAGTAATGAAAAACTGTTTTTT.

This chain uses TRBV6-2 or TRBV6-3 with TRBJ2-1; D gene ambiguous. CDR1 and CDR2 from the germline V gene are MNHEY and SVGEGT. Between the trimmed V and J ends, which lost 4 bases and 6 bases, there was a span of 16 bases. The CDR3 consists of 15 residues. Here the CDR3 reads CASSSDTLSCNEQFF. CDR3 bases: TGTGCCAGCAGTTCCGACACTCTATCTTGCAATGAGCAGTTCTTC.

This clonotype was seen a few times. The gene calls are TRBV29-1 and TRBJ1-2, with TRBD1 matching 12 bases. V dropped 4 bases and J dropped 5; count of bases not matched to a gene: 5. Germline lookup yields CDR1 SQVTM and CDR2 ANQGSEA. This CDR3 has 14 amino acids. In DNA, the CDR3 is TGCAGCGTTGGAGGGACAGGGGGCAAGTATGGCTACACCTTC. Translation gives CSVGGTGGKYGYTF. The complete variable domain, with remaining parts taken from reference TRBV29-1 and TRBJ1-2, reads SAVISQKPSRDICQRGTSLTIQCQVDSQVTMMFWYRQQPGQSLTLIATANQGSEATYESGFVIDKFPISRPNLTFSTLTVSNMSPEDSSIYLCSVGGTGGKYGYTFGSGTRLTVV.

The genes are TRBV20-1 and TRBJ1-5; 12 bases align to TRBD1. The germline V gene has CDR1 DFQATT and CDR2 SNEGSKA (reference sequence). V was clipped by 6 bases and J by 8 bases; unmatched bases: 11. The CDR3 spans 15 residues. CDR3: CSAGAGQGAREPQHF. In nucleotides, the CDR3 is TGCAGTGCGGGAGCGGGACAGGGGGCGAGGGAGCCCCAGCATTTT.

The J gene is TRBJ1-2, the V gene TRBV12-3 or TRBV12-4, with D hard to call. This CDR3 spans 13 amino acids. The V and J ends lost 2 bases and 2 bases respectively, with 6 bases between them. This CDR3 reads CASSLLGNYGYTF. The CDR3 DNA sequence: TGTGCCAGCAGTTTACTGGGAAACTATGGCTACACCTTC.

This sequence joins TRBV5-6 and TRBJ1-4; a weak D match, TRBD1 (6 bases). Germline loops: CDR1 SGHDT, CDR2 YYEEEE. The CDR3 covers 14 residues. Trimming cost V 4 bases and J 8 bases, with 15 bases left between them. DNA of the CDR3: TGTGCCAGCAGCCTTATACAGGGAGGCGAAAAACTGTTTTTT. Protein sequence: CASSLIQGGEKLFF. The whole variable domain, filled in from reference TRBV5-6 and TRBJ1-4, reads DAGVTQSPTHLIKTRGQQVTLRCSPKSGHDTVSWYQQALGQGPQFIFQYYEEEERQRGNFPDRFSGHQFPNYSSELNVNALLLGDSALYLCASSLIQGGEKLFFGSGTQLSVL.

This clonotype was picked up a small number of times. In DNA, the CDR3 is TGCGCCAGCAGCAGGGAGATGAACACTGAAGCTTTCTTT. Translating it yields CASSREMNTEAFF. The gene calls are TRBV23-1 and TRBJ1-1, with TRBD1 as a possible D gene (5 bases). TRBV23-1 is filed as an ORF, its function uncertain. With 6 bases removed from V and 0 bases from J, the gap between germline ends came to 8 bases. The CDR3 runs 13 residues.

The chain combines TRBV12-3 or TRBV12-4 with TRBJ1-2; no clear D. The CDR3 has 13 residues. V dropped 1 base and J dropped 5 bases, with 8 bases sitting between them. The CDR3 DNA follows: TGTGCCAGCAGTTTAGGTGAGGCTTATGGCTACACCTTC. Its protein product is CASSLGEAYGYTF.

This clonotype was seen more than once but under ten times. The genes are TRBV5-1 and TRBJ2-5, with a possible D match to TRBD1 (5 bases). The CDR3 runs to 13 residues. Deletions cut 9 bases from V and 4 bases from J, with 16 bases between. In germline, CDR1 is SGHRS, CDR2 YFSETQ. CDR3 amino acids: CATTVGRGETQYF. In DNA form, the CDR3 reads TGCGCCACGACAGTTGGTCGCGGAGAGACCCAGTACTTC. The whole variable domain, filled in from reference TRBV5-1 and TRBJ2-5, reads KAGVTQTPRYLIKTRGQQVTLSCSPISGHRSVSWYQQTPGQGLQFLFEYFSETQRNKGNFPGRFSGRQFSNSRSEMNVSTLELGDSALYLCATTVGRGETQYFGPGTRLLVL.